These 5 T cell receptor beta chains came from one sample sequenced in a study of response to subunit inactivated influenza vaccine. TCRdb re-called the RT-PCR reads with MiXCR, one entry per CDR3 protein. This sample carries under 500,000 distinct CDR3 sequences, roughly 11% of them seen once, and the ten largest clones take about 12%. The sequences come from PBMCs from blood, collected about 40 days after vaccination. These receptors were taken from a man aged 45 to 65 who received an inactivated influenza vaccine.

This sequence joins TRBV5-6 and TRBJ2-1, with TRBD2 matching over 10 bases. Germline V gene data show CDR1 as SGHDT and CDR2 as YYEEEE. V lost 0 bases, J lost 1 base, and 4 bases stayed unmatched. The CDR3 runs 17 residues. The CDR3 coding sequence is TGTGCCAGCAGCTTGGCCCGAGCGGGAGGGTCCTACAATGAGCAGTTCTTC. As protein: CASSLARAGGSYNEQFF.

This clonotype was observed a handful of times. This sequence joins TRBV10-3 and TRBJ2-2; D unclear. Germline values: CDR1 ENHRY, CDR2 SYGVKD. The V end was cut by 3 bases, the J end by 2 bases, with 7 bases between. This CDR3 comprises 14 residues. The CDR3 DNA follows: TGTGCCATCAGTGAAGAACCAAACACCGGGGAGCTGTTTTTT. Translation gives CAISEEPNTGELFF.

In its sample, this clonotype was seen many times. The rearrangement links TRBV12-3 or TRBV12-4 to TRBJ2-7, with TRBD2 as a possible D gene (5 bases). The CDR3 is made up of 11 amino acids. Trimming left V 6 bases short and J 4 bases short, with 7 bases between. CDR3 DNA: TGTGCCAGCAGCCGGGGTTACGAGCAGTACTTC. Protein: CASSRGYEQYF.

This clonotype was detected a few times. The chain joins TRBV20-1 to TRBJ2-5; D is perhaps TRBD2 (5 bases). Trimming stripped 3 bases from V and 4 bases from J, with 18 bases between. This CDR3 spans 15 amino acids. Germline values: CDR1 DFQATT, CDR2 SNEGSKA (reference sequence). CDR3 residues: CSASARVRGGETQYF. The CDR3 DNA reads as TGCAGTGCTAGTGCCCGCGTCCGGGGTGGAGAGACCCAGTACTTC.

V is TRBV12-3 or TRBV12-4 and J is TRBJ1-5, with D maybe TRBD1 (6 bases). V lost 5 bases, J lost 0 bases, and 14 bases lay in between. The CDR3 loop spans 16 amino acids. CDR3 protein: CASSPGQRYSNQPQHF. DNA of the CDR3: TGTGCCAGCAGTCCCGGACAGAGGTATAGCAATCAGCCCCAGCATTTT.